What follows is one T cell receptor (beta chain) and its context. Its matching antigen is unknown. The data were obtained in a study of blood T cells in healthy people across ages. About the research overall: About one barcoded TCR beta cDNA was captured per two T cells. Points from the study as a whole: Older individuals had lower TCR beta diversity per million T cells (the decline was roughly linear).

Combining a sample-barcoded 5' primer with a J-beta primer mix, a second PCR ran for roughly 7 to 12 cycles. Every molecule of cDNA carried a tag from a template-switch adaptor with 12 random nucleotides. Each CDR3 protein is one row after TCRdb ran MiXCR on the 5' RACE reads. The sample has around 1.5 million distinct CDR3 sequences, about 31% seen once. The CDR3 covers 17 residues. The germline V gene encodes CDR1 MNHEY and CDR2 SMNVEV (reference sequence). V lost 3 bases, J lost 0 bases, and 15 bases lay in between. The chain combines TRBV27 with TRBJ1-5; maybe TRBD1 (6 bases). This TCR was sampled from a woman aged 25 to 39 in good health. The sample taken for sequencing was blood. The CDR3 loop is CASSFRPGHYSNQPQHF. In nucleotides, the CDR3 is TGTGCCAGCAGTTTTAGACCGGGACACTATAGCAATCAGCCCCAGCATTTT.